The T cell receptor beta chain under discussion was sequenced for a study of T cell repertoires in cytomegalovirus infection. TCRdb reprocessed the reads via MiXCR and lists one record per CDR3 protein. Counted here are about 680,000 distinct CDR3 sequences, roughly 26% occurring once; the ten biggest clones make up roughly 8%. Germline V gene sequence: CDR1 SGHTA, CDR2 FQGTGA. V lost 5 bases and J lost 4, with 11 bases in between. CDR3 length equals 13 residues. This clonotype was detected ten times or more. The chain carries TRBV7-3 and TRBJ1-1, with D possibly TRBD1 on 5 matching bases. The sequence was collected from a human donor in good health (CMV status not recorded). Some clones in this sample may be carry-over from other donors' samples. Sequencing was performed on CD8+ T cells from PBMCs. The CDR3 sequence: CASSVGGTTEAFF. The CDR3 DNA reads TGTGCCAGCAGCGTCGGCGGGACCACTGAAGCTTTCTTT. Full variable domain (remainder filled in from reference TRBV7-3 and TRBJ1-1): GAGVSQTPSNKVTEKGKYVELRCDPISGHTALYWYRQSLGQGPEFLIYFQGTGAADDSGLPNDRFFAVRPEGSVSTLKIQRTERGDSAVYLCASSVGGTTEAFFGQGTRLTVV.